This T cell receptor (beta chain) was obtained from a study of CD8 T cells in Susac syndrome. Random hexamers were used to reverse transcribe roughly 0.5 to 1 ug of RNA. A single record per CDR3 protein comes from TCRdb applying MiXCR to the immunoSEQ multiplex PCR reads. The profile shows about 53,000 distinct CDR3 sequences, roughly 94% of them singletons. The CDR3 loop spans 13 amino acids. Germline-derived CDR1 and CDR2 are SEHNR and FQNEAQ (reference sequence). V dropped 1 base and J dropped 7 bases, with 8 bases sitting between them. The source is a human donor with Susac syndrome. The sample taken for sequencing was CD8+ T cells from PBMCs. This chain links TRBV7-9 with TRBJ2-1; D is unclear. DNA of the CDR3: TGTGCCAGCAGCTTAGGTCTAATGAATGAGCAGTTCTTC. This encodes CASSLGLMNEQFF.